This TCR beta chain was profiled in a study of cytomegalovirus exposure and HLA in healthy donors. CDR1 is SGHTA and CDR2 is FQGTGA in the germline V gene. V lost 0 bases, J lost 2 bases, and 8 bases lay in between. This CDR3 comprises 15 residues. In nominal health when sampled, donors likely had unrecorded immune exposures nonetheless. The PCR ran on 60 Vbeta and 13 Jbeta primers. This table comes from immunoSEQ multiplex PCR, and its TCRdb copy is limited to in-frame clones, with some not included. The sample contains around 170,000 clones, about 77% of which appear only once. This clone was counted once.

V and J are TRBV7-3 and TRBJ2-1; TRBD2 is a possible D gene (5 bases). Sequenced input: PBMCs. The TCR comes from a woman between 25 and 40 years old in good health and CMV-seropositive. CDR3 nucleotide sequence: TGTGCCAGCAGCTTAACAGCGGAACCCTACAATGAGCAGTTCTTC. It yields the protein CASSLTAEPYNEQFF.